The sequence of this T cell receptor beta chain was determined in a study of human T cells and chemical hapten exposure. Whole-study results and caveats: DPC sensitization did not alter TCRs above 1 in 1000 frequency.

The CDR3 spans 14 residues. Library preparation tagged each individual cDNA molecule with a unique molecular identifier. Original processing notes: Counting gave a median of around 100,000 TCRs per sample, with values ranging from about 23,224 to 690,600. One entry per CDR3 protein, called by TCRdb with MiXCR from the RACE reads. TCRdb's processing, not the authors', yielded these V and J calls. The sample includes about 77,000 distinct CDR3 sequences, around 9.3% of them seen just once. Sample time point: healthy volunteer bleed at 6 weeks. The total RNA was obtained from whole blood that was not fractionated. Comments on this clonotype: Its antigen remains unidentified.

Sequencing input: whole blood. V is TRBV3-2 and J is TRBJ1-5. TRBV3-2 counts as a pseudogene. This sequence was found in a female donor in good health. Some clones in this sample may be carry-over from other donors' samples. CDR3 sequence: CASSQDMGNQPQHF. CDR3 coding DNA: TGTGCCAGCAGCCAAGACATGGGGAATCAGCCCCAGCATTTT.